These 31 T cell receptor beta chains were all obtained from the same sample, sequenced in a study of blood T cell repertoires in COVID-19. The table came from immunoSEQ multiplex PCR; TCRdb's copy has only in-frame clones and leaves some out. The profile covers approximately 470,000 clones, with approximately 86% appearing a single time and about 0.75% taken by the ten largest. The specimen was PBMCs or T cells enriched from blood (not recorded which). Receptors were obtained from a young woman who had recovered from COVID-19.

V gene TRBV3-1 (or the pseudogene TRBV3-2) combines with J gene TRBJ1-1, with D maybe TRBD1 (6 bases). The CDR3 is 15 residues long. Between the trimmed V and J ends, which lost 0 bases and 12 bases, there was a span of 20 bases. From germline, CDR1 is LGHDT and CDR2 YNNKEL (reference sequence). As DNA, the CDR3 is TGTGCCAGCAGCCAAGATATCAGCGGTTTCGGGACAACTTTCTTT. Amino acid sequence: CASSQDISGFGTTFF.

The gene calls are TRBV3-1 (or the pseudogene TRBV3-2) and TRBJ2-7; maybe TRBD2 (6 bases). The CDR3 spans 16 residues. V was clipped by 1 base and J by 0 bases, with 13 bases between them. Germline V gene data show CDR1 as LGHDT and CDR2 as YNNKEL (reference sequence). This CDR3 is CASSQGGQAGSYEQYF. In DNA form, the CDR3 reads TGTGCCAGCAGCCAAGGAGGTCAAGCGGGCTCCTACGAGCAGTACTTC.

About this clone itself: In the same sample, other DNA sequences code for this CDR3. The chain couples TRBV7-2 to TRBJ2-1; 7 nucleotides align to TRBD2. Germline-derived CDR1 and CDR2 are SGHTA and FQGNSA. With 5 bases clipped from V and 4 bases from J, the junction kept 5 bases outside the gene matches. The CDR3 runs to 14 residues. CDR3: CASSRGGPYNEQFF. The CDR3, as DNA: TGTGCCAGCAGCCGCGGGGGACCTTACAATGAGCAGTTCTTC.

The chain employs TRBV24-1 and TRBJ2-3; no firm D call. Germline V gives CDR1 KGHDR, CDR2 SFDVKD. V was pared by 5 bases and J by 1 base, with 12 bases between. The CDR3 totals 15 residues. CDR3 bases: TGTGCCACCAGTGCTCCGCGTGAGGGCACAGATACGCAGTATTTT. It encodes CATSAPREGTDTQYF.

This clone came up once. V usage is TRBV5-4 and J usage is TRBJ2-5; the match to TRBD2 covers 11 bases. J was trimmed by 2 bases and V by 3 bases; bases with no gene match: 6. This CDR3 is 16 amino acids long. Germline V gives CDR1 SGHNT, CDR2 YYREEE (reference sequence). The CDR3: CASSYDSGGEQETQYF. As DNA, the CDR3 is TGTGCCAGCAGCTACGATAGCGGGGGGGAACAAGAGACCCAGTACTTC.

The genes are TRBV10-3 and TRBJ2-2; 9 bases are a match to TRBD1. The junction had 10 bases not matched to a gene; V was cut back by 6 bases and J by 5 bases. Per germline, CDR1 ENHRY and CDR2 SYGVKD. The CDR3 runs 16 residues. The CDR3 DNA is TGTGCCATCAGCGACAGGGGGTTAACGGGGACCGGGGAGCTGTTTTTT. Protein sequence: CAISDRGLTGTGELFF.

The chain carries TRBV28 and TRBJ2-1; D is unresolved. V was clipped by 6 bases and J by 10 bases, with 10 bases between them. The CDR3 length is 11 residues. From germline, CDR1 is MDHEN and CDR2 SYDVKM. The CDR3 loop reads CASSHSREQFF. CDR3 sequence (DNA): TGTGCCAGCAGCCACTCGAGGGAGCAGTTCTTC.

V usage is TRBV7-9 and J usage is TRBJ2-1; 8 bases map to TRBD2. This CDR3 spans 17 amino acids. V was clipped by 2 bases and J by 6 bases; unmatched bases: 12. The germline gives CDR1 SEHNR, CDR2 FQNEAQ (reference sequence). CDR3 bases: TGTGCCAGCAGCTTATACTTTTCCAGCGGGGGTTCCAATGAGCAGTTCTTC. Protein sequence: CASSLYFSSGGSNEQFF.

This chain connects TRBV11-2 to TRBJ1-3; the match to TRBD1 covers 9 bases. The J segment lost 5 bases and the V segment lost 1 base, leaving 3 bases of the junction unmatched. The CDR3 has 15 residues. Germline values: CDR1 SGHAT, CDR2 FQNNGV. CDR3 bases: TGTGCCAGCAGCTTAGGAGACAGGGGGAGAAACACCATATATTTT. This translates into CASSLGDRGRNTIYF.

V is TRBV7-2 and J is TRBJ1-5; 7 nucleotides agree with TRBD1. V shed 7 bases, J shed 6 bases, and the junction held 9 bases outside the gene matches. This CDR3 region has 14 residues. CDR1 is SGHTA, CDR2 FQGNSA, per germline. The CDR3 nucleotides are TGTGCCAGCACCTTTGGGTACAGGGGTCAGCCCCAGCATTTT. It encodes CASTFGYRGQPQHF.

In nucleotides, the CDR3 is TGTGCCAGCAGTTTGGACAAAGATGAAAAACTGTTTTTT. Translated, it gives CASSLDKDEKLFF. This chain joins TRBV7-8 and TRBJ1-4, with D possibly matching TRBD1 (5 bases). Germline V CDR1 and CDR2: SGHVS, FQNEAQ. CDR3 length equals 13 residues. V lost 6 bases and J 6 bases, leaving 11 bases between the germline ends.

For the CDR3, the DNA is TGTGCCAGCCTAGACAGGGGCACCTCCTACGAGCAGTACTTC. Translation gives CASLDRGTSYEQYF. V and J are TRBV6-5 and TRBJ2-7; TRBD1 matches 8 bases. CDR3 length: 14 residues. Unmatched junction bases numbered 6, after V lost 8 bases and J lost 0 bases. The germline V gene has CDR1 MNHEY and CDR2 SVGAGI.

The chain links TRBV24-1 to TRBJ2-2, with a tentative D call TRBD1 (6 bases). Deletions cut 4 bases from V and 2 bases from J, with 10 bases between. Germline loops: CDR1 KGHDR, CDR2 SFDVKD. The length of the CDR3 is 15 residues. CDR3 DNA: TGTGCCACCAGTGAAGGGGGTACTAACACCGGGGAGCTGTTTTTT. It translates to CATSEGGTNTGELFF.

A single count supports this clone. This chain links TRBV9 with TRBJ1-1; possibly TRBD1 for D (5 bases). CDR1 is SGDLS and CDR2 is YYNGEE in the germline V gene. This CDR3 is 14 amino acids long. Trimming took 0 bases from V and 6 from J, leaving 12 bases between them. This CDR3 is CASSVGGAGAEAFF. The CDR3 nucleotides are TGTGCCAGCAGCGTAGGGGGCGCCGGCGCTGAAGCTTTCTTT. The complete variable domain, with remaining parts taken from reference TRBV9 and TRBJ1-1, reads DSGVTQTPKHLITATGQRVTLRCSPRSGDLSVYWYQQSLDQGLQFLIQYYNGEERAKGNILERFSAQQFPDLHSELNLSSLELGDSALYFCASSVGGAGAEAFFGQGTRLTVV.

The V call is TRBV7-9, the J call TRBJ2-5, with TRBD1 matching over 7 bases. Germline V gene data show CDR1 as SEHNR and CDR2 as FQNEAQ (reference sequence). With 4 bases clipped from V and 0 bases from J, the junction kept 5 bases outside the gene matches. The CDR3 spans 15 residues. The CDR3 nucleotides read TGTGCCAGCAGCTCAAAAACAGGGGACCAAGAGACCCAGTACTTC. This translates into CASSSKTGDQETQYF. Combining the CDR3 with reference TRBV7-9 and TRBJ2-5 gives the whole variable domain DTGVSQNPRHKITKRGQNVTFRCDPISEHNRLYWYRQTLGQGPEFLTYFQNEAQLEKSRLLSDRFSAERPKGSFSTLEIQRTEQGDSAMYLCASSSKTGDQETQYFGPGTRLLVL.

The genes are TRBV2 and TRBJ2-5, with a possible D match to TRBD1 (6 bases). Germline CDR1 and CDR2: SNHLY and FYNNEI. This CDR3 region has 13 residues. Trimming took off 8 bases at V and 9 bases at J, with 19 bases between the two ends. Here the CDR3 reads CASDRTAKGAQYF. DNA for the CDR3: TGTGCCAGCGACAGGACAGCGAAGGGGGCCCAGTACTTC.

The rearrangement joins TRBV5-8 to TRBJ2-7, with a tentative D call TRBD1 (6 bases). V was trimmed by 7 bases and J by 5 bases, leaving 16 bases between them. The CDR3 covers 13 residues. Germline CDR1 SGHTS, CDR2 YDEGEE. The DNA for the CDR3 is TGTGCCAGCGGCGATGCACAGGGAAACGAGCAGTACTTC. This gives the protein CASGDAQGNEQYF.

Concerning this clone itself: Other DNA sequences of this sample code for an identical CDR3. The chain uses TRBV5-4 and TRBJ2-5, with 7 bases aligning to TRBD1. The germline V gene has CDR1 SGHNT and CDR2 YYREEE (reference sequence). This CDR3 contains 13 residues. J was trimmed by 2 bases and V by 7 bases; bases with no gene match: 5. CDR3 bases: TGTGCCAGCCGCCGGGACAGTCAAGAGACCCAGTACTTC. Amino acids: CASRRDSQETQYF.

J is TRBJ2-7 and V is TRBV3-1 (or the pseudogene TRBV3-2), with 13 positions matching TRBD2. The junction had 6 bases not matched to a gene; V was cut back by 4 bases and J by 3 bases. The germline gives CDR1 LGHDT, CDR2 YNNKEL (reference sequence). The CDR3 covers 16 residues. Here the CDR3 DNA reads TGTGCCAGCAGCCGCGCCGGGACTAGCGGGGTCTACGAGCAGTACTTC. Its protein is CASSRAGTSGVYEQYF.

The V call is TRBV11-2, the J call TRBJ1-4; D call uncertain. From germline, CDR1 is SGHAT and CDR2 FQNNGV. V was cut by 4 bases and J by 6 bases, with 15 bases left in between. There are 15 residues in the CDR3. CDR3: CASSSSHEGDEKLFF. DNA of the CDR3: TGTGCCAGCAGCTCATCCCACGAAGGAGATGAAAAACTGTTTTTT.

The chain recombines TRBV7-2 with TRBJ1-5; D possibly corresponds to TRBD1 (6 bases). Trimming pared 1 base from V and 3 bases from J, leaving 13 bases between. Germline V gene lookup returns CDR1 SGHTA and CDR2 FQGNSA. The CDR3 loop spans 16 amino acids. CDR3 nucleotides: TGTGCCAGCAGCTTAGGCCCAAGGGGGATCAATCAGCCCCAGCATTTT. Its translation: CASSLGPRGINQPQHF.

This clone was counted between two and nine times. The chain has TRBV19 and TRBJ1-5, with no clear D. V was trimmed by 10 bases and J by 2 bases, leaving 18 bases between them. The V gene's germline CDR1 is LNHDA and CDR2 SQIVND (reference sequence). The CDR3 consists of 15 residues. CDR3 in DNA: TGTGCCACTGGCGGGTGGGCGAGGGGCAATCAGCCCCAGCATTTT. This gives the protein CATGGWARGNQPQHF.

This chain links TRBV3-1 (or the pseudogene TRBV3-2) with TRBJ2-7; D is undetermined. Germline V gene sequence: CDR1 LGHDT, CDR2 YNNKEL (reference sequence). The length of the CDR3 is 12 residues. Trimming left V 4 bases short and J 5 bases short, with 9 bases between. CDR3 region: CASSPHRDEQYF. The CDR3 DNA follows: TGTGCCAGCAGCCCCCATCGGGACGAGCAGTACTTC.

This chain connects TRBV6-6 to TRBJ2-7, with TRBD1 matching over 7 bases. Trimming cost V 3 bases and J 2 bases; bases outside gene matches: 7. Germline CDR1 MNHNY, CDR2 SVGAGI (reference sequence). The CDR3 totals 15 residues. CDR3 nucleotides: TGTGCCAGCAGTTATGGTCTAGGGGGCACCTACGAGCAGTACTTC. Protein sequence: CASSYGLGGTYEQYF.

The DNA of the CDR3 is TGTGCCTGGCGTTCCCGGGGACAGGGAGACTATGGCTACACCTTC. Protein: CAWRSRGQGDYGYTF. The chain combines TRBV30 with TRBJ1-2; 9 bases agree with TRBD1. Germline CDR1 GTSNPN, CDR2 SVGIG (reference sequence). V lost 5 bases, J lost 3 bases, and 10 bases stayed unmatched. The CDR3 loop spans 15 amino acids.

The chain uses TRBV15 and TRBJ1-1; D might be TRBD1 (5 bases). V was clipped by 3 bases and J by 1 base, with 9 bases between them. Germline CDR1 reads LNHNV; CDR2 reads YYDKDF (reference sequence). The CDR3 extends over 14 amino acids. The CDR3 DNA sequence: TGTGCCACCAGCAGGGGGCATACGAACACTGAAGCTTTCTTT. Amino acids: CATSRGHTNTEAFF. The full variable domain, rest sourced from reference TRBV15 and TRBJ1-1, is DAMVIQNPRYQVTQFGKPVTLSCSQTLNHNVMYWYQQKSSQAPKLLFHYYDKDFNNEADTPDNFQSRRPNTSFCFLDIRSPGLGDTAMYLCATSRGHTNTEAFFGQGTRLTVV.

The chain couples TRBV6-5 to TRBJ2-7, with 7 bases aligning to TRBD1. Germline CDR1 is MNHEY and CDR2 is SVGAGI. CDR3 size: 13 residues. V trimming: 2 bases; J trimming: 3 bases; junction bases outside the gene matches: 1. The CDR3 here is CASSYGDSYEQYF. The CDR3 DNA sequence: TGTGCCAGCAGTTACGGGGACAGCTACGAGCAGTACTTC.

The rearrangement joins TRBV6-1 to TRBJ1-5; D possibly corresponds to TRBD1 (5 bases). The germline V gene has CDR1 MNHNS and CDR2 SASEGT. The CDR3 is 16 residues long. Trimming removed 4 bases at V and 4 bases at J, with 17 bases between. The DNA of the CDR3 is TGTGCCAGCAGTGGTAAACTCGGGACTCTTAATCAGCCCCAGCATTTT. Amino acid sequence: CASSGKLGTLNQPQHF.

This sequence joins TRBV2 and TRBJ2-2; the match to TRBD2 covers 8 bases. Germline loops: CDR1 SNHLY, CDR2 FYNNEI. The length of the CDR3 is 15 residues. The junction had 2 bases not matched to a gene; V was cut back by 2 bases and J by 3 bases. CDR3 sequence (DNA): TGTGCCAGCAGTGAACCTAGCGGGTACACCGGGGAGCTGTTTTTT. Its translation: CASSEPSGYTGELFF.

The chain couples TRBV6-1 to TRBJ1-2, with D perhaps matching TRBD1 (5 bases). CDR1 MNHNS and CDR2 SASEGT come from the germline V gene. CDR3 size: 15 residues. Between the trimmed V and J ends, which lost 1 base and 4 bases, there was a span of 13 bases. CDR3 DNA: TGTGCCAGCAGTGAAGTAAAGGGGATGACCTATGGCTACACCTTC. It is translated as CASSEVKGMTYGYTF.

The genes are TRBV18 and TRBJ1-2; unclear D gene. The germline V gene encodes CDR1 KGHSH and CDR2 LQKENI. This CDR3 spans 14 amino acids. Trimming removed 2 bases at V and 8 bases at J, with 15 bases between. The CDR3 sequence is CASSPNTPGGGYTF. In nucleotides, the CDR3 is TGTGCCAGCTCACCAAACACCCCCGGCGGGGGCTACACCTTC.